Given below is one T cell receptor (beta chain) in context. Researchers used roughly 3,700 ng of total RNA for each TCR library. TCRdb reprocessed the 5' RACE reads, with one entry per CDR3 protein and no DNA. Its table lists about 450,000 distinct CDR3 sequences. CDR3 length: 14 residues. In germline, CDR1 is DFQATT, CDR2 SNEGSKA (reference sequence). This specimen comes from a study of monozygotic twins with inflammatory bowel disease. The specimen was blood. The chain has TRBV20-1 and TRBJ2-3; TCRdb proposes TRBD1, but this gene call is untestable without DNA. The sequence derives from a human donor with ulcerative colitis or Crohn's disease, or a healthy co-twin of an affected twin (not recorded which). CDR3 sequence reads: CSARRPWGTDTQYF.